The 10 T cell receptor beta chains reported below all come from one sample, sequenced in a study of graft-versus-host responses after intestinal transplantation. Antigens of these TCRs are unknown. Clones were sequenced by immunoSEQ multiplex PCR, and TCRdb holds only the in-frame ones, with some missing. The data show about 39,000 clones, more than 85% seen once. This sample comprised unstimulated CD8+ T cells sorted from spleen or lymph node cells, obtained before transplant. These TCRs come from a human donor who was the organ donor for an intestinal transplant.

The V gene is TRBV7-9, the J gene TRBJ2-5, with 9 bases lining up with TRBD2. V was pared by 4 bases and J by 1 base, with 7 bases of the junction left unmatched. Germline V gives CDR1 SEHNR, CDR2 FQNEAQ (reference sequence). This CDR3 has 16 residues. CDR3 coding DNA: TGTGCCAGCAGCTCCTCGATGACTAGCGGCCAAGAGACCCAGTACTTC. Amino acid sequence: CASSSSMTSGQETQYF.

The chain is built from TRBV27 and TRBJ1-5; tentative D call: TRBD1 (6 bases). From germline, CDR1 is MNHEY and CDR2 SMNVEV (reference sequence). The CDR3 is made up of 16 amino acids. The V end lost 2 bases, the J end lost 2 bases, and 13 bases lay between the germline ends. The CDR3 protein is CASSLIGGPGNQPQHF. In nucleotides, the CDR3 is TGTGCCAGCAGTTTAATCGGGGGGCCAGGCAATCAGCCCCAGCATTTT.

This chain connects TRBV28 to TRBJ2-7; 11 bases agree with TRBD2. The CDR3 has 16 amino acids. Per germline, CDR1 MDHEN and CDR2 SYDVKM. V lost 6 bases to trimming and J lost 2 bases; unmatched junction nucleotides: 9. The CDR3 spells CASSRIAGGEAYEQYF. In DNA, the CDR3 is TGTGCCAGCAGCCGCATAGCGGGAGGGGAAGCCTACGAGCAGTACTTC.

About this clone itself: Other DNA sequences in this specimen translate into the identical CDR3. The chain carries TRBV6-1 and TRBJ2-5; no definite D call. CDR1 MNHNS and CDR2 SASEGT come from the germline V gene. V lost 1 base to trimming and J lost 4 bases, with 13 bases between them. There are 15 residues in the CDR3. CDR3 amino acids: CASSEVGLRRETQYF. CDR3 nucleotide sequence: TGTGCCAGCAGTGAAGTAGGTCTCCGCCGAGAGACCCAGTACTTC.

This chain joins TRBV29-1 and TRBJ2-1; D possibly corresponds to TRBD2 (5 bases). The CDR3 covers 16 residues. V was shortened by 0 bases and J by 1 base, with 13 bases between the two germline ends. Germline loops: CDR1 SQVTM, CDR2 ANQGSEA. This chain's CDR3 is CSVEDRKSGSYNEQFF. In DNA form, the CDR3 reads TGCAGCGTTGAAGATCGGAAGTCGGGGTCCTACAATGAGCAGTTCTTC.

The J gene is TRBJ2-7, the V gene TRBV4-1; no clear D. CDR3 length: 15 residues. Germline V CDR1 and CDR2: MGHRA, YSYEKL. V was pared by 2 bases and J by 2 bases, with 13 bases between. In nucleotides, the CDR3 is TGCGCCAGCAGCCAATTAATAGCCTACGCCTACGAGCAGTACTTC. Translating it yields CASSQLIAYAYEQYF.

This rearrangement joins TRBV7-6 to TRBJ2-7; 14 bases align to TRBD2. From germline, CDR1 is SGHVS and CDR2 FNYEAQ. The junction had 8 bases not matched to a gene; V was cut back by 5 bases and J by 5 bases. The CDR3 is made up of 16 amino acids. DNA of the CDR3: TGTGCCAGCAGCCTGGGACTAGCGGGGGAAGGCCACGAGCAGTACTTC. It translates to CASSLGLAGEGHEQYF. Variable domain in full (rest from reference TRBV7-6 and TRBJ2-7): GAGVSQSPRYKVTKRGQDVALRCDPISGHVSLYWYRQALGQGPEFLTYFNYEAQQDKSGLPNDRFSAERPEGSISTLTIQRTEQRDSAMYRCASSLGLAGEGHEQYFGPGTRLTVT.

The rearrangement links TRBV27 to TRBJ2-3; 8 bases map to TRBD2. The length of the CDR3 is 15 residues. From germline, CDR1 is MNHEY and CDR2 SMNVEV (reference sequence). V shed 5 bases and J 1 base; nucleotides not matched to a gene: 5. Here the CDR3 reads CASSPLTSGTDTQYF. CDR3 in DNA: TGTGCCAGCAGTCCCTTGACTAGCGGCACAGATACGCAGTATTTT.

The chain is built from TRBV25-1 and TRBJ2-5; D possibly matches TRBD1 or TRBD2 (6 bases each). The CDR3 has 14 residues. Trimming stripped 8 bases from V and 2 bases from J, with 15 bases between. The germline V gene encodes CDR1 MGHDK and CDR2 SYGVNS. The CDR3 region has the DNA TGTGCCAGCGCCCCGGGGGCAGGGCAAGAGACCCAGTACTTC. This gives the protein CASAPGAGQETQYF.

V and J are TRBV7-2 and TRBJ1-2; D perhaps matches TRBD1 (5 bases). The CDR3 loop spans 16 amino acids. V was clipped by 3 bases and J by 2 bases, with 16 bases between them. Germline CDR1 is SGHTA and CDR2 is FQGNSA. The CDR3: CASSFPRGEGNYGYTF. The CDR3 nucleotides read TGTGCCAGCAGCTTCCCACGGGGGGAGGGGAACTATGGCTACACCTTC. The full variable domain, rest sourced from reference TRBV7-2 and TRBJ1-2, is GAGVSQSPSNKVTEKGKDVELRCDPISGHTALYWYRQSLGQGLEFLIYFQGNSAPDKSGLPSDRFSAERTGGSVSTLTIQRTQQEDSAVYLCASSFPRGEGNYGYTFGSGTRLTVV.